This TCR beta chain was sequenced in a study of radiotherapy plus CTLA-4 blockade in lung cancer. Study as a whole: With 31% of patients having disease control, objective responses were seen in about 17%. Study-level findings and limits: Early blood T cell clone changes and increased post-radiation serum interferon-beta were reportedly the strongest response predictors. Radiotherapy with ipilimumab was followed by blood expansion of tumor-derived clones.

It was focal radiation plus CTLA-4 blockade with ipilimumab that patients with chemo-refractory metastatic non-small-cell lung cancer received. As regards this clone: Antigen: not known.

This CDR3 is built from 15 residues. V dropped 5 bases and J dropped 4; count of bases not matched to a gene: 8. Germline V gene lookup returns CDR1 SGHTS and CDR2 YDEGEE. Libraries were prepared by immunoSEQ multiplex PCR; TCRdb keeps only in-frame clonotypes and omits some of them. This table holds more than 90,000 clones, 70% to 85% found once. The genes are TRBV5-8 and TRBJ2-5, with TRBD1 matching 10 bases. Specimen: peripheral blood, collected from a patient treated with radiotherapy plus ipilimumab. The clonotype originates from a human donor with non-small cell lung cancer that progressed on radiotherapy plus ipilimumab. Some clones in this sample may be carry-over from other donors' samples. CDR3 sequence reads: CASSRGQGVAETQYF. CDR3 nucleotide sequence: TGTGCCAGCAGTCGTGGACAGGGGGTGGCAGAGACCCAGTACTTC.